These 6 T cell receptor beta chains were all obtained from the same sample, sequenced in a study of CD8 T cells in Susac syndrome. RNA amounts of roughly 0.45 to 1 ug underwent reverse transcription with random hexamers. One entry per CDR3 protein results from TCRdb running MiXCR on the immunoSEQ multiplex PCR reads. The sample records roughly 200,000 distinct CDR3 sequences, around 96% being singletons. The material sequenced was CD4+ T cells from PBMCs. The receptors were gathered from a human donor in good health.

This chain links TRBV29-1 with TRBJ1-1; 7 nucleotides agree with TRBD1. This CDR3 is built from 12 residues. CDR1 and CDR2 (germline): SQVTM, ANQGSEA. V dropped 7 bases and J dropped 1; count of bases not matched to a gene: 3. The CDR3 is CSGNRGNTEAFF. As DNA, the CDR3 is TGCAGCGGTAACAGGGGGAACACTGAAGCTTTCTTT. Full variable domain (missing parts from reference TRBV29-1 and TRBJ1-1): SAVISQKPSRDICQRGTSLTIQCQVDSQVTMMFWYRQQPGQSLTLIATANQGSEATYESGFVIDKFPISRPNLTFSTLTVSNMSPEDSSIYLCSGNRGNTEAFFGQGTRLTVV.

The chain joins TRBV18 to TRBJ1-5; D unresolved. The germline V and J ends were trimmed by 5 bases and 4 bases, with 9 bases remaining between them. CDR3 size: 13 residues. The germline V gene encodes CDR1 KGHSH and CDR2 LQKENI. The CDR3 nucleotides read TGTGCCAGCTCAACGCAGCAAAATCAGCCCCAGCATTTT. It encodes CASSTQQNQPQHF.

This clonotype was seen once. This chain connects TRBV19 to TRBJ2-1; 10 bases fit TRBD1. The CDR3 runs to 14 residues. Germline values: CDR1 LNHDA, CDR2 SQIVND (reference sequence). J gave up 8 bases and V 7 bases, and 8 bases lay outside the gene matches. The CDR3 sequence is CASTGTGEKDEQFF. The CDR3 region has the DNA TGTGCCAGTACCGGGACAGGGGAGAAAGATGAGCAGTTCTTC.

The rearrangement uses TRBV4-1 and TRBJ2-3, with D unclear. The CDR3 runs to 14 residues. Trimming stripped 1 base from V and 1 base from J, with 6 bases between. Germline V gives CDR1 MGHRA, CDR2 YSYEKL. CDR3 residues: CASSQVAGTDTQYF. In DNA, the CDR3 is TGCGCCAGCAGCCAAGTCGCAGGCACAGATACGCAGTATTTT.

The rearrangement links TRBV4-3 to TRBJ2-3; 7 bases are a match to TRBD2. V was pared by 4 bases and J by 4 bases, with 11 bases of the junction left unmatched. The CDR3 is 16 residues long. Germline V gene sequence: CDR1 LGHNA, CDR2 YSLEER. CDR3 region: CASSPQDGRSADTQYF. DNA of the CDR3: TGCGCCAGCAGCCCCCAGGACGGGAGGTCCGCAGATACGCAGTATTTT.

This sequence joins TRBV12-3 or TRBV12-4 and TRBJ1-5; D may be TRBD1 (6 bases). This CDR3 comprises 14 residues. V was pared by 3 bases and J by 7 bases, with 13 bases between. CDR3: CASSLEGGRQPQHF. CDR3 bases: TGTGCCAGCAGTTTGGAGGGGGGCCGACAGCCCCAGCATTTT.